These 2 T cell receptor beta chains came from one sample sequenced in a study of Ad26.COV2.S vaccination and SARS-CoV-2 variants. TCRdb's copy holds only in-frame clones and misses some; the assay was immunoSEQ multiplex PCR. The sample carries hundreds of thousands of clones, 90% to 95% recorded once. Sequenced material: peripheral blood, taken after recovery from COVID-19. These receptor sequences come from a human donor who had recovered from COVID-19.

The CDR3 protein is CASSYSTGGASGYTF. CDR3 coding DNA: TGTGCCAGCAGTTACTCGACAGGGGGCGCGTCCGGCTACACCTTC. V gene TRBV6-5 combines with J gene TRBJ1-2; 10 positions match TRBD1. Losses at the gene ends were 0 bases for V and 8 bases for J; bases not matched to a gene: 6. The CDR3 is made up of 15 amino acids. Germline CDR1 and CDR2: MNHEY and SVGAGI.

To note about this clone: Compared with germline, one end of the junction differs, possibly owing to a read error. The V and J genes are TRBV2 and TRBJ2-3, with a weak D call TRBD2 (6 bases). The CDR3 has 15 amino acids. From germline, CDR1 is SNHLY and CDR2 FYNNEI. The CDR3 DNA reads as TGTGCTAGCATCGGGGACTCTTTAGGCACAGATACGCAGTATTTT. It specifies CASIGDSLGTDTQYF.